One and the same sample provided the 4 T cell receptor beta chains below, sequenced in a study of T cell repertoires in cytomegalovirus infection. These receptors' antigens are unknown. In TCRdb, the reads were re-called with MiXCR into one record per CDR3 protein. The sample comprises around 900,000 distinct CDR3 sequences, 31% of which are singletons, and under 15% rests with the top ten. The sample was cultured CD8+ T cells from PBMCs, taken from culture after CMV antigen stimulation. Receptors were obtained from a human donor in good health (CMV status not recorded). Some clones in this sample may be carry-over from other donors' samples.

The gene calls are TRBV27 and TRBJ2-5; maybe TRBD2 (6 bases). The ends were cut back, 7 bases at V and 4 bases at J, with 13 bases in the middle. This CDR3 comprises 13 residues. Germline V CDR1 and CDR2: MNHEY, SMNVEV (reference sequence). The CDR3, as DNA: TGTGCCAGCACCTCCCGGGGGTCAGAGACCCAGTACTTC. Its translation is CASTSRGSETQYF.

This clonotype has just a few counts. In nucleotides, the CDR3 is TGTGCCAGCGGAGGACTAGGGGTGGGTGAGCAGTTCTTC. This encodes CASGGLGVGEQFF. The V call is TRBV6-1, the J call TRBJ2-1; 7 bases match TRBD2. The V and J ends lost 8 bases and 9 bases, in that order; junction bases with no gene match: 10. The CDR3 totals 13 residues. Germline V gene data show CDR1 as MNHNS and CDR2 as SASEGT.

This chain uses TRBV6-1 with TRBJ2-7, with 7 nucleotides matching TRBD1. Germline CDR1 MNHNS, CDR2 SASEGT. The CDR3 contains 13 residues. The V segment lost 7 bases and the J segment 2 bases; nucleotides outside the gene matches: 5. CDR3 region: CASTPGQTYEQYF. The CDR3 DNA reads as TGTGCCAGCACCCCGGGACAGACCTACGAGCAGTACTTC.

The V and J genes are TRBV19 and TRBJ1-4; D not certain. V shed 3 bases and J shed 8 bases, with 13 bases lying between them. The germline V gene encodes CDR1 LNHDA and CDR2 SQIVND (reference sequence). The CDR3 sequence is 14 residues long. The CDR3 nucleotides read TGTGCCAGTAGTATGGAGAGGACGCTGGAAAAACTGTTTTTT. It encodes CASSMERTLEKLFF.